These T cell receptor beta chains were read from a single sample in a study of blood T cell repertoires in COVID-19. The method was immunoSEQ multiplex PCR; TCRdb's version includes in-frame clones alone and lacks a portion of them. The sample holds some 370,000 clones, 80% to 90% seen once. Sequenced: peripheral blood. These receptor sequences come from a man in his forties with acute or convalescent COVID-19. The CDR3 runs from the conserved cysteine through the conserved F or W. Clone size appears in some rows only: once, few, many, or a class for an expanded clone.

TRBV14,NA,CASSQAGRQGDTEAFF
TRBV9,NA,CASSPRGDAISYEQYF
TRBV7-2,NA,CASSLVTGGSTEAFF
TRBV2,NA,CASIQGLAGGKNTGELFF
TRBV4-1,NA,CASSQAAGVNYEQYF
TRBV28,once,CASSLPSGTAKVGNTEAFF
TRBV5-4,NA,CASSEPGQMGDTQYF
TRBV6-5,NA,CASSYGAGITDTQYF
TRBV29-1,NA,CSVELGRYSIRGYTF
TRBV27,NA,CASSSLASRYEQYF
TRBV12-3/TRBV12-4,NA,CASSLAMRAEAFF
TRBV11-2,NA,CASSAGTGPYGYTF
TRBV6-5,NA,CASSQGSEAFF
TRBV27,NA,CASSARGSEQYF
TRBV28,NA,CASRLEGENTEAFF
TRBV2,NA,CASSTTGTSGNLNEQFF
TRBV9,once,CASGPTVDSYNEQFF
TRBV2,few,CASARQDLQETQYF
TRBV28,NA,CASRRLRGGSDTQYF
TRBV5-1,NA,CASSYSDSRSGEQYF
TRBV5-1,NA,CASSRGTGETGYTF
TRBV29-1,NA,CSVTGGSGNTIYF
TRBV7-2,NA,CASSPPSHGGEKLFF
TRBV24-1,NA,CATSGRTGGRAGELFF
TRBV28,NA,CASGKGQGKYGYTF
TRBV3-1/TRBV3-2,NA,CASSQGEGAKYF
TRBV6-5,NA,CASSYFRLAGFHEQYF
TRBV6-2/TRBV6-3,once,CASSPRTDYLSGNTIYF
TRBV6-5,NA,CASRTGQGAPYEQYF
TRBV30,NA,CAWSADRAYSETQYF
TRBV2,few,CASSGRSGSGGEDTQYF